These T cell receptor beta chains were read from a single sample in a study of neurological immune-mediated disorders. From the 5' RACE reads, TCRdb called clonotypes with MiXCR, one entry per CDR3 protein. The table has some 66,000 distinct CDR3 sequences, 3% to 4% seen once. Sequenced material: PBMCs. The receptors come from a man in his forties or fifties with multiple sclerosis. The CDR3 runs from the conserved cysteine through the conserved F or W. The order of the fields is D gene, clone size, J gene, V gene, CDR3 protein, CDR3 DNA. The D gene is left open where the match is weak. Clone size appears in some rows only: once, few, many, or a class for an expanded clone.

- | - | TRBJ2-5 | TRBV5-6 | CASSLDQGSETQYF | TGTGCCAGCAGCCTAGACCAGGGGTCGGAGACCCAGTACTTC
TRBD1 | many | TRBJ1-2 | TRBV29-1 | CSVAGTGGYGYTF | TGCAGCGTCGCCGGGACAGGGGGCTATGGCTACACCTTC
- | many | TRBJ1-1 | TRBV5-5 | CASSFVPGDTEAFF | TGTGCCAGCAGCTTTGTCCCAGGGGACACTGAAGCTTTCTTT
- | few | TRBJ1-1 | TRBV30 | CASYRTEAFF | TGTGCCTCCTATCGGACTGAAGCTTTCTTT
- | many | TRBJ2-3 | TRBV24-1 | CATSDGQGLTDTQYF | TGTGCCACCAGTGATGGGCAGGGTCTCACAGATACGCAGTATTTT
- | many | TRBJ1-4 | TRBV2 | CASYSGHEKLFF | TGTGCCAGCTACTCGGGACATGAAAAACTGTTTTTT
- | many | TRBJ2-1 | TRBV5-1 | CASSLVVAGRGNEQFF | TGCGCCAGCAGCTTGGTGGTGGCAGGACGGGGCAATGAGCAGTTCTTC
- | many | TRBJ2-1 | TRBV7-9 | CASSLAWIDNEQFF | TGTGCCAGCAGCTTAGCATGGATAGACAATGAGCAGTTCTTC
- | many | TRBJ1-1 | TRBV20-1 | CSASVGGRTEAFF | TGCAGTGCTAGCGTGGGGGGTCGTACTGAAGCTTTCTTT
TRBD2 | many | TRBJ2-3 | TRBV20-1 | CSASPASGRGTDTQYF | TGCAGTGCTAGTCCGGCTAGCGGGAGAGGCACAGATACGCAGTATTTT
- | many | TRBJ1-3 | TRBV7-6 | CASSATGGGTIYF | TGTGCCAGCAGCGCAACAGGTGGAGGCACCATATATTTT
- | many | TRBJ2-4 | TRBV20-1 | CSARRQGFDKNIQYF | TGCAGTGCTAGAAGGCAGGGGTTCGACAAAAACATTCAGTACTTC
- | many | TRBJ1-2 | TRBV3-1 | CASSRPSRNYGYTF | TGTGCCAGCAGCCGTCCAAGCCGGAACTATGGCTACACCTTC
- | many | TRBJ1-1 | TRBV20-1 | CSASWLGGTEAFF | TGCAGTGCTAGTTGGTTGGGGGGGACTGAAGCTTTCTTT
- | many | TRBJ1-2 | TRBV2 | CASSEGREYYGYTF | TGTGCCAGCAGTGAAGGCAGGGAGTACTATGGCTACACCTTC
- | - | TRBJ1-4 | TRBV2 | CASSQLGGMGEKLFF | TGTGCCAGCAGCCAACTAGGAGGGATGGGCGAAAAACTGTTTTTT
- | many | TRBJ1-1 | TRBV5-1 | CASSLDTPGNTEAFF | TGCGCCAGCAGCTTGGATACCCCGGGGAACACTGAAGCTTTCTTT
TRBD1 | many | TRBJ2-2 | TRBV5-1 | CASSFPSGQTNTGELFF | TGCGCCAGCAGCTTCCCCTCGGGACAGACAAACACCGGGGAGCTGTTTTTT
TRBD2 | many | TRBJ2-1 | TRBV20-1 | CSARAPSSGGYNEQFF | TGCAGTGCTAGAGCCCCATCTTCGGGGGGCTACAATGAGCAGTTCTTC
- | - | TRBJ1-1 | TRBV2 | CASNNGGAEAFF | TGTGCCAGCAACAATGGGGGGGCTGAAGCTTTCTTT
- | many | TRBJ2-7 | TRBV3-1 | CASSQAGASSYEQYF | TGTGCCAGCAGCCAAGCGGGGGCCAGCTCCTACGAGCAGTACTTC
- | many | TRBJ2-3 | TRBV11-1 | CASSPGASSTDTQYF | TGTGCCAGCAGCCCCGGGGCGTCTAGCACAGATACGCAGTATTTT
TRBD1 | many | TRBJ1-3 | TRBV7-9 | CATRQGAGNTIYF | TGTGCCACGAGACAGGGGGCTGGAAACACCATATATTTT
TRBD1 | many | TRBJ2-2 | TRBV7-8 | CASSGTGGASGELFF | TGTGCCAGCAGCGGAACAGGGGGCGCGAGCGGGGAGCTGTTTTTT
- | many | TRBJ2-3 | TRBV20-1 | CSASVGPGLLTDTQYF | TGCAGTGCTAGTGTCGGGCCGGGTCTCCTCACAGATACGCAGTATTTT
- | many | TRBJ1-5 | TRBV7-2 | CASSLDDGQPQHF | TGTGCCAGCAGCTTGGACGATGGTCAGCCCCAGCATTTT
TRBD1 | many | TRBJ2-1 | TRBV20-1 | CSARGWDRSYNEQFF | TGCAGTGCTAGAGGTTGGGACAGATCCTACAATGAGCAGTTCTTC
- | many | TRBJ1-1 | TRBV18 | CASSGRIAFF | TGTGCCAGCTCTGGAAGGATAGCTTTCTTT
- | many | TRBJ1-5 | TRBV7-9 | CASSYGGQPQHF | TGTGCCAGCAGCTATGGTGGTCAGCCCCAGCATTTT
TRBD1 | many | TRBJ2-1 | TRBV20-1 | CSAKRGRNNEQFF | TGCAGTGCCAAGAGGGGGCGTAACAATGAGCAGTTCTTC
- | many | TRBJ1-2 | TRBV5-8 | CASSLGQIRPYGYTF | TGTGCCAGCAGCCTGGGACAAATCCGGCCCTATGGCTACACCTTC
- | many | TRBJ1-2 | TRBV7-6 | CASSLGGGNYGYTF | TGTGCCAGCAGCTTAGGAGGCGGTAACTATGGCTACACCTTC
TRBD1 | - | TRBJ2-5 | TRBV6-1 | CASSESQGRQETQYF | TGTGCCAGCAGTGAATCACAGGGGAGACAAGAGACCCAGTACTTC
TRBD1 | many | TRBJ2-1 | TRBV5-1 | CASSLGDRGNNEQFF | TGCGCCAGCAGCTTGGGGGACAGGGGTAACAATGAGCAGTTCTTC
TRBD1 | many | TRBJ2-4 | TRBV6-6 | CASSSQGAHAKNIQYF | TGTGCCAGCAGTAGCCAGGGGGCACACGCCAAAAACATTCAGTACTTC
- | many | TRBJ1-2 | TRBV20-1 | CSASSRGLYTF | TGCAGTGCTAGTTCCAGGGGACTGTACACCTTC
TRBD1 | few | TRBJ2-3 | TRBV20-1 | CSAEGTGTDTQYF | TGCAGTGCTGAGGGGACAGGCACAGATACGCAGTATTTT
TRBD2 | many | TRBJ2-1 | TRBV7-9 | CASSLGLAGEEQFF | TGTGCCAGCAGCTTAGGACTAGCGGGGGAAGAGCAGTTCTTC
- | many | TRBJ2-5 | TRBV6-1 | CASSEDYYQETQYF | TGTGCCAGCAGTGAGGACTACTACCAAGAGACCCAGTACTTC
- | many | TRBJ2-7 | TRBV20-1 | CSGKPGRTPSRSYEQYF | TGCAGTGGGAAGCCGGGCCGAACTCCGAGTCGCTCCTACGAGCAGTACTTC
TRBD2 | many | TRBJ2-3 | TRBV29-1 | CSVESGGTDTQYF | TGCAGCGTTGAAAGCGGGGGCACAGATACGCAGTATTTT